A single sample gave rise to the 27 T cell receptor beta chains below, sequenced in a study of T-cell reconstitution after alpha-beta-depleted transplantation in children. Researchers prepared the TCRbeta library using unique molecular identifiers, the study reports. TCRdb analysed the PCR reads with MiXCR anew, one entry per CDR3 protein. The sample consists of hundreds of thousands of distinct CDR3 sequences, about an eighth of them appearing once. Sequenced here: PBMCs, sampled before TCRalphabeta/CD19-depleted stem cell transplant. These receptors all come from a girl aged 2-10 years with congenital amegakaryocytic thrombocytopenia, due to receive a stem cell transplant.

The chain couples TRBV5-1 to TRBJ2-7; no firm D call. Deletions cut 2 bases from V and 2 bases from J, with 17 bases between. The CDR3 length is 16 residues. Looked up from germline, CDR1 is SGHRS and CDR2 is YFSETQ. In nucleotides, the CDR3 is TGCGCCAGCAGCTTAGGCCGATCAATAACCCCCTACGAGCAGTACTTC. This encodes CASSLGRSITPYEQYF. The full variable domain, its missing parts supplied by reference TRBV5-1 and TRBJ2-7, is KAGVTQTPRYLIKTRGQQVTLSCSPISGHRSVSWYQQTPGQGLQFLFEYFSETQRNKGNFPGRFSGRQFSNSRSEMNVSTLELGDSALYLCASSLGRSITPYEQYFGPGTRLTVT.

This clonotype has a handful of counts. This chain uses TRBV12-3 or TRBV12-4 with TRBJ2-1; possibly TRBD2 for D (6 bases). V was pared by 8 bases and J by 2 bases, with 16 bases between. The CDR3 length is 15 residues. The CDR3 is CASCSLREPYNEQFF. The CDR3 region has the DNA TGTGCCAGCTGCTCTCTACGGGAGCCCTACAATGAGCAGTTCTTC.

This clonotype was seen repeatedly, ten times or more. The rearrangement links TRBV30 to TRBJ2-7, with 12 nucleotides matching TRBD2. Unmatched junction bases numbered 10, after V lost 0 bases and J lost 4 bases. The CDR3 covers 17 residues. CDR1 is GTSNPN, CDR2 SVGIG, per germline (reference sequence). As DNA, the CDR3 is TGTGCCTGGAGTGTACCCCTCGGACTAGCGGGATTTTACGAGCAGTACTTC. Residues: CAWSVPLGLAGFYEQYF.

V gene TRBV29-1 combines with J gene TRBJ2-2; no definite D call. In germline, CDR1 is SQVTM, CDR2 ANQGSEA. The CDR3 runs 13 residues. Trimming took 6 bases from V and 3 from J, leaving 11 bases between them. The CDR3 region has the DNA TGCAGCGTGTACGACATACACACCGGGGAGCTGTTTTTT. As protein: CSVYDIHTGELFF.

CDR3 nucleotide sequence: TGTGCCATCAGGGATGGGGCCGTCGGCGAGCAGTACTTC. Protein: CAIRDGAVGEQYF. This sequence joins TRBV10-3 and TRBJ2-7, with D perhaps matching TRBD1 (5 bases). V dropped 6 bases and J dropped 6 bases, with 15 bases sitting between them. The CDR3 spans 13 residues. The germline V gene encodes CDR1 ENHRY and CDR2 SYGVKD.

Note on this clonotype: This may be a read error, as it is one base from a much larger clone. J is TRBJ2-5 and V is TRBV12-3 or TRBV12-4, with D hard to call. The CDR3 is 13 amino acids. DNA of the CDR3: TGTGCCAGCAGTCCCGGGTCACGAGAGACCCAGCACTTC. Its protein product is CASSPGSRETQHF.

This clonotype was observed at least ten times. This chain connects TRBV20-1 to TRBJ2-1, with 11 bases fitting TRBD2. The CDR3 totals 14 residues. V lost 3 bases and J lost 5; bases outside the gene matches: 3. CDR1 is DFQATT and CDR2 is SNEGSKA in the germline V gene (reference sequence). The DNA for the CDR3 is TGCAGTGCTAGTAGCGGGAGGGGCCACAATGAGCAGTTCTTC. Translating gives CSASSGRGHNEQFF.

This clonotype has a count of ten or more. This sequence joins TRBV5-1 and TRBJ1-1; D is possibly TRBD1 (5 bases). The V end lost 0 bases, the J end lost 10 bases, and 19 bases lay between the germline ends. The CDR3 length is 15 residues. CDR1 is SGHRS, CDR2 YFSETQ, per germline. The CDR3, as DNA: TGCGCCAGCAGCTTGGGGTCAGGGATGGGGGAAGGAGCTTTCTTT. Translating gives CASSLGSGMGEGAFF.

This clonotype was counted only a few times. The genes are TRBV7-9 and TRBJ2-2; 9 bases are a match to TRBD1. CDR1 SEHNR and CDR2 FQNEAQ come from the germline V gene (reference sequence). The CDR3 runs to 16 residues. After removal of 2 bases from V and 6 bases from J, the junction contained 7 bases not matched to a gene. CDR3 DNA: TGTGCCAGCAGCTTATCAGGACAGGGGATATCCGGGGAGCTGTTTTTT. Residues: CASSLSGQGISGELFF.

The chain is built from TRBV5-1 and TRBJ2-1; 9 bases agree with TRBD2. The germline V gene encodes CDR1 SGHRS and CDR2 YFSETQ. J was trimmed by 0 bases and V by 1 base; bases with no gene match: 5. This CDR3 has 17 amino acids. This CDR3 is CASSLNILAGSYNEQFF. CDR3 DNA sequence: TGCGCCAGCAGCTTGAATATACTAGCGGGCTCCTACAATGAGCAGTTCTTC.

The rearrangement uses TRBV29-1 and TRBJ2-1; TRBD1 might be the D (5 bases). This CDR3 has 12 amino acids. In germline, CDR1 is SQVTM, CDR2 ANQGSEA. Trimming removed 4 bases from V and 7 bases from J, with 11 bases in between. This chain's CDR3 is CSVGAGLNEQFF. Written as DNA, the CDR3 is TGCAGCGTTGGGGCAGGGCTGAATGAGCAGTTCTTC.

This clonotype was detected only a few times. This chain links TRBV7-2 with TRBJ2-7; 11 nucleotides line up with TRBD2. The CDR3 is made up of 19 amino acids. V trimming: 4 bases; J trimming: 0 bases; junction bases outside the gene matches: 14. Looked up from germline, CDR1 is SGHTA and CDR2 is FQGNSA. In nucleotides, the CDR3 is TGTGCCAGCAGCTCTTCACTCAGACTAGCGGGGAGGAGCTCCTACGAGCAGTACTTC. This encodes CASSSSLRLAGRSSYEQYF.

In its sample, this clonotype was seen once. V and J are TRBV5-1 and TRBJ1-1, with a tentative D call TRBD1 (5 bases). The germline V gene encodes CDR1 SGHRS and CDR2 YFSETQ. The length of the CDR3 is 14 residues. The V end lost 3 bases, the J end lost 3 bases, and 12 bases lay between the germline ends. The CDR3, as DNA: TGCGCCAGCAGCTGGACACCCCTTGACACTGAAGCTTTCTTT. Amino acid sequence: CASSWTPLDTEAFF.

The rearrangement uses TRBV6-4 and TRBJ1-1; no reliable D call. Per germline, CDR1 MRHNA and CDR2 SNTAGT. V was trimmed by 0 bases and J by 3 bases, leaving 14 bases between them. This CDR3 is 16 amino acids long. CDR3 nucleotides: TGTGCCAGCAGTGACTCCTTTCGGGGTTTAGACACTGAAGCTTTCTTT. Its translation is CASSDSFRGLDTEAFF.

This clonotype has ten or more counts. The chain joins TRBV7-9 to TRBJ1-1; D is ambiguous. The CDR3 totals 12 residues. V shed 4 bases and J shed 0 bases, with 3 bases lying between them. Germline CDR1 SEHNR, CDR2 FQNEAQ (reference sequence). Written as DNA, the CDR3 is TGTGCCAGCAGCTATGTGAACACTGAAGCTTTCTTT. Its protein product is CASSYVNTEAFF.

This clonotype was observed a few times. The CDR3 nucleotides read TGCGCCAGCAGCGAAATCCCGTCCGGGGGGGTCGGCTACACCTTC. This gives the protein CASSEIPSGGVGYTF. The gene calls are TRBV5-1 and TRBJ1-2; D is possibly TRBD1 (5 bases). Looked up from germline, CDR1 is SGHRS and CDR2 is YFSETQ. The CDR3 length is 15 residues. V dropped 4 bases and J dropped 8 bases, with 21 bases sitting between them. Based on the CDR3 plus reference TRBV5-1 and TRBJ1-2, the full variable domain is KAGVTQTPRYLIKTRGQQVTLSCSPISGHRSVSWYQQTPGQGLQFLFEYFSETQRNKGNFPGRFSGRQFSNSRSEMNVSTLELGDSALYLCASSEIPSGGVGYTFGSGTRLTVV.

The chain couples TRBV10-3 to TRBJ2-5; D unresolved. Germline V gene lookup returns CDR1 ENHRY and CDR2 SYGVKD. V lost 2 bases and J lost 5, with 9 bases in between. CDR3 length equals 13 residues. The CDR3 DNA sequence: TGTGCCATCAGTGAGCCCCCCAAGGAGACCCAGTACTTC. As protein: CAISEPPKETQYF.

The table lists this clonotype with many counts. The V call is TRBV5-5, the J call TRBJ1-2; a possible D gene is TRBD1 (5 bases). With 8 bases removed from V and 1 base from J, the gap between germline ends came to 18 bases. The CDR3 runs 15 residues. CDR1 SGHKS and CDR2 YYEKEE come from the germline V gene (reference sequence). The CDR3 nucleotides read TGTGCCAGTATACCGGGGCCTAGGAGTAACTATGGCTACACCTTC. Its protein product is CASIPGPRSNYGYTF.

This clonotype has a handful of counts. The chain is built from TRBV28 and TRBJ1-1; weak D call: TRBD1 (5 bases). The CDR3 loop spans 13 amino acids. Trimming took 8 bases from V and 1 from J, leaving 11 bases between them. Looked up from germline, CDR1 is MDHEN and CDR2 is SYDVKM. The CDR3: CASQGRPNTEAFF. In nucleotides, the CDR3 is TGTGCCAGCCAGGGACGGCCGAACACTGAAGCTTTCTTT.

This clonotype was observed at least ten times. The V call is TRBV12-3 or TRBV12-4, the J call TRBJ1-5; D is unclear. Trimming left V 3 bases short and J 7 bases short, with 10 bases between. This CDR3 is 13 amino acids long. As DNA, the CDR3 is TGTGCCAGCAGTTTTCTGGGGAAGCAGCCCCAGCATTTT. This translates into CASSFLGKQPQHF.

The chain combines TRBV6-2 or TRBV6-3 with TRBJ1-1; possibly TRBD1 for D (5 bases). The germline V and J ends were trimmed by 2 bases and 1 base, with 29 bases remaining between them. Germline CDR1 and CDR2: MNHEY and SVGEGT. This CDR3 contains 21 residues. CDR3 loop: CASSYPLKTASMGPRNTEAFF. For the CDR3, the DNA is TGTGCCAGCAGTTACCCCCTTAAAACCGCCAGTATGGGGCCAAGGAACACTGAAGCTTTCTTT.

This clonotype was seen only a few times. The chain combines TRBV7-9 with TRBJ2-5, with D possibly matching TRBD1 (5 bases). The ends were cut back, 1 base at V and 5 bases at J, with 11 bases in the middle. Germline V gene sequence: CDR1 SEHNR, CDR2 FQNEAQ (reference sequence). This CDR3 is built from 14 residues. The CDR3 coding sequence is TGTGCCAGCAGCTTAGTTGGGGCCCCGGAGACCCAGTACTTC. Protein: CASSLVGAPETQYF.

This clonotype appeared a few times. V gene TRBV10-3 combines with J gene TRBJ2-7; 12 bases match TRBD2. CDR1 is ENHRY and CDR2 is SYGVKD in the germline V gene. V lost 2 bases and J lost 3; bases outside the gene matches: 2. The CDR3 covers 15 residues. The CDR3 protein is CAISEGTSGFYEQYF. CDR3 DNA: TGTGCCATCAGTGAGGGGACTAGCGGGTTCTACGAGCAGTACTTC.

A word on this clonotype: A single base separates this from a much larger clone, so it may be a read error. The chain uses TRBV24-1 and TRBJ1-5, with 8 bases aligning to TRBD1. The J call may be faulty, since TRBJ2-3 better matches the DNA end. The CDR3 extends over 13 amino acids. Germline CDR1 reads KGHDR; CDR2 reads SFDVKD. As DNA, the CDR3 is TGTGCCACCAGACAGGGGGGCACTCAGCCCCAGTATTTT. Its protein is CATRQGGTQPQYF.

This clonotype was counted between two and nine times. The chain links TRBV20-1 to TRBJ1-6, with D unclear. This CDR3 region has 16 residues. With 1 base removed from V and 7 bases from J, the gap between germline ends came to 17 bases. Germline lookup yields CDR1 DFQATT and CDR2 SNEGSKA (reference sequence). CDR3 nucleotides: TGCAGTGCTAGAGTGGCCGGGCAGTTGGGGAATTCACCCCTCCACTTT. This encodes CSARVAGQLGNSPLHF.

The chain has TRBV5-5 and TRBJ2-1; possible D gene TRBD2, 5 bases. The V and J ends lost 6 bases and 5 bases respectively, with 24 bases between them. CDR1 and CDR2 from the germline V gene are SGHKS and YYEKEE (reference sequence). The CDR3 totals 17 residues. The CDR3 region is CASKRARGSSINNEQFF. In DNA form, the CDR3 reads TGTGCCAGCAAGAGGGCCCGTGGCTCGAGTATTAACAATGAGCAGTTCTTC.

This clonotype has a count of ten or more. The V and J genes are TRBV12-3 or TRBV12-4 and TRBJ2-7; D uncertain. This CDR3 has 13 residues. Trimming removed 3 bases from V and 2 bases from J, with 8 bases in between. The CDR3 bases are TGTGCCAGCAGTTTGCGGACGACCTACGAGCAGTACTTC. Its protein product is CASSLRTTYEQYF.